What follows is one TCR beta chain and its context. Antigen specificity is unknown. This record comes from a study of response to subunit inactivated influenza vaccine. The CDR3 is 13 residues long. V lost 6 bases and J lost 9; bases outside the gene matches: 9. Germline V gene lookup returns CDR1 SQVTM and CDR2 ANQGSEA. TCRdb itself ran the RT-PCR reads through MiXCR, one entry per CDR3 protein. The data show approximately 290,000 distinct CDR3 sequences, about 20% seen once. Findings and caveats of the study: The authors suggested that every seasonal influenza vaccination recruits few new T cells.

The chain recombines TRBV29-1 with TRBJ1-5, with 9 nucleotides matching TRBD1. The clonotype originates from a man in his fifties or sixties who received an inactivated influenza vaccine. Material: PBMCs from blood, obtained less than 22 months after vaccination. Here the CDR3 reads CSVTDRGGGPQHF. The CDR3 DNA reads as TGCAGCGTCACGGACAGGGGTGGAGGGCCCCAGCATTTT.